These T cell receptor beta chains were read from a single sample in a study of blood T cell repertoires in COVID-19. Assay: immunoSEQ multiplex PCR; the TCRdb copy retains only in-frame clones and omits some. The data contain about 62,000 clones, approximately 92% of them singletons. The sample was peripheral blood. Receptors originate from a human donor in a cohort sampled during active COVID-19. CDR3s include the opening cysteine and the closing phenylalanine or tryptophan. Fields, in order: D gene, V gene, J gene, clone size, CDR3 DNA, CDR3 protein. The D gene is left open where the match is weak. Where a row states a size, it is once, few, many or the class of an expanded clone; other rows omit it.

D gene: -; V gene: TRBV5-1; J gene: TRBJ1-5; clone size: few; CDR3 DNA: TGCGCCAGCAGCTTGTTACCAGGTATAGTTCAGCCCCAGCATTTT; CDR3 protein: CASSLLPGIVQPQHF
D gene: TRBD2; V gene: TRBV7-2; J gene: TRBJ2-4; clone size: -; CDR3 DNA: TGTGCCAGCAGCTTAGAGGGGACTAGCGGGATGGGGGGTTTGAACATTCAGTACTTC; CDR3 protein: CASSLEGTSGMGGLNIQYF
D gene: TRBD1; V gene: TRBV30; J gene: TRBJ1-4; clone size: -; CDR3 DNA: TGTGCCTGGGCGGGACAGAGTGCTGAAAAACTGTTTTTT; CDR3 protein: CAWAGQSAEKLFF
D gene: TRBD2; V gene: TRBV3-1/TRBV3-2; J gene: TRBJ2-7; clone size: -; CDR3 DNA: TGTGCCAGCAGCGAGACTAGCGGGGGGGGTGAGCAGTACTTC; CDR3 protein: CASSETSGGGEQYF
D gene: TRBD1; V gene: TRBV18; J gene: TRBJ1-1; clone size: -; CDR3 DNA: TGTGCCAGCTCAAGGGGGCTGGACACTGAAGCTTTCTTT; CDR3 protein: CASSRGLDTEAFF
D gene: -; V gene: TRBV9; J gene: TRBJ1-3; clone size: -; CDR3 DNA: TGTGCCAGCAGCGTGGAGGACGGGAGCTCTGGAAACACCATATATTTT; CDR3 protein: CASSVEDGSSGNTIYF
D gene: TRBD2; V gene: TRBV19; J gene: TRBJ2-7; clone size: -; CDR3 DNA: TGTGCCACGACTCCTTTGGGACTAGCGGGAGAAGGCGAGCAGTACTTC; CDR3 protein: CATTPLGLAGEGEQYF
D gene: TRBD1; V gene: TRBV7-2; J gene: TRBJ2-6; clone size: -; CDR3 DNA: TGTGCCAGCAGCTCGGGACAGATACGCTCTGGGGCCAACGTCCTGACTTTC; CDR3 protein: CASSSGQIRSGANVLTF
D gene: TRBD1; V gene: TRBV9; J gene: TRBJ1-6; clone size: -; CDR3 DNA: TGTGCCAGCAGGTCGACAGGGGAGGATTCACCCCTCCACTTT; CDR3 protein: CASRSTGEDSPLHF
D gene: -; V gene: TRBV6-5; J gene: TRBJ2-3; clone size: -; CDR3 DNA: TGTGCCAGCACCCCCCGAGGAGTGGGAGATACGCAGTATTTT; CDR3 protein: CASTPRGVGDTQYF
D gene: TRBD2; V gene: TRBV12-3/TRBV12-4; J gene: TRBJ2-7; clone size: -; CDR3 DNA: TGTGCCAGCAGTTTTGGACTAGCGGGCCGCCCTTTATTC; CDR3 protein: CASSFGLAGRPLF
D gene: TRBD1; V gene: TRBV2; J gene: TRBJ1-5; clone size: -; CDR3 DNA: TGTGCCAGCAGTTCGGGACAGGGGGCCCAGCCCCAGCATTTT; CDR3 protein: CASSSGQGAQPQHF
D gene: TRBD1; V gene: TRBV4-1; J gene: TRBJ2-2; clone size: -; CDR3 DNA: TGCGCCAGCAGCCCGGGACAGGGCCCGAACACCGGGGAGCTGTTTTTT; CDR3 protein: CASSPGQGPNTGELFF
D gene: -; V gene: TRBV28; J gene: TRBJ1-2; clone size: -; CDR3 DNA: TGTGCCAGCTCCCAGGGGCCACCTAACTATGGCTACACCTTC; CDR3 protein: CASSQGPPNYGYTF
D gene: -; V gene: TRBV18; J gene: TRBJ1-5; clone size: -; CDR3 DNA: TGTGCCAGCTCACCACCTGGGCAGACTCAGCCCCAGCATTTT; CDR3 protein: CASSPPGQTQPQHF
D gene: -; V gene: TRBV30; J gene: TRBJ2-6; clone size: -; CDR3 DNA: TGTGCCTGGGGCTACCCGGGAGCGGCCGGGGCCAACGTCCTGACTTTC; CDR3 protein: CAWGYPGAAGANVLTF
D gene: -; V gene: TRBV7-9; J gene: TRBJ1-2; clone size: few; CDR3 DNA: TGTGCCAGCAGCTTAGCCGCAGGATTGAACTATGGCTACACCTTC; CDR3 protein: CASSLAAGLNYGYTF
D gene: -; V gene: TRBV6-5; J gene: TRBJ1-1; clone size: -; CDR3 DNA: TGTGCCAGCAGTTACTCATGGGGAGGCAACACTGAAGCTTTCTTT; CDR3 protein: CASSYSWGGNTEAFF
D gene: -; V gene: TRBV2; J gene: TRBJ2-7; clone size: -; CDR3 DNA: TGTGCCAGCAGGGTCGGGGGGCGCGGAGGAGAGCAGTACTTC; CDR3 protein: CASRVGGRGGEQYF
D gene: -; V gene: TRBV27; J gene: TRBJ2-7; clone size: -; CDR3 DNA: TGTGCCAGCAGAGTAACACGAGGCTACGAGCAGTACTTC; CDR3 protein: CASRVTRGYEQYF
D gene: TRBD1; V gene: TRBV27; J gene: TRBJ2-7; clone size: -; CDR3 DNA: TGTGCCAGCAGGGACAGGGGGCGCGGCGAGCAGTACTTC; CDR3 protein: CASRDRGRGEQYF
D gene: TRBD1; V gene: TRBV3-1/TRBV3-2; J gene: TRBJ2-2; clone size: -; CDR3 DNA: TGTGCCAGCAGCCGCAGACAGGGTAGGGACACCGGGGAGCTGTTTTTT; CDR3 protein: CASSRRQGRDTGELFF
D gene: TRBD2; V gene: TRBV7-2; J gene: TRBJ2-1; clone size: -; CDR3 DNA: TGTGCCAGCAGCTTAGAGTTAAGACTAGCGGGAGGGGGTTGGAATGAGCAGTTCTTC; CDR3 protein: CASSLELRLAGGGWNEQFF
D gene: -; V gene: TRBV20-1; J gene: TRBJ1-5; clone size: -; CDR3 DNA: TGCAGTGCTAGTTCGGGGGGATTGCAGCCCCAGCATTTT; CDR3 protein: CSASSGGLQPQHF
D gene: -; V gene: TRBV5-4; J gene: TRBJ2-2; clone size: -; CDR3 DNA: TGTGCCAGCAGCTCGGGACTTAACACCGGGGAGCTGTTTTTT; CDR3 protein: CASSSGLNTGELFF
D gene: -; V gene: TRBV20-1; J gene: TRBJ2-7; clone size: -; CDR3 DNA: TGCAGTGCTAGAAAAGGGGGCGAGCAGTACTTC; CDR3 protein: CSARKGGEQYF
D gene: -; V gene: TRBV19; J gene: TRBJ1-1; clone size: -; CDR3 DNA: TGTGCCAGTAGTATAGCTCTCAGGGGCACTGAAGCTTTCTTT; CDR3 protein: CASSIALRGTEAFF
D gene: TRBD1; V gene: TRBV10-3; J gene: TRBJ1-4; clone size: -; CDR3 DNA: TGTGCCATCAGTGAGGGACAGGGCGGGGGAAAAGAAAAACTGTTTTTT; CDR3 protein: CAISEGQGGGKEKLFF
D gene: TRBD1; V gene: TRBV5-4; J gene: TRBJ1-2; clone size: -; CDR3 DNA: TGTGCCAGCAGGGCCGGGGACAGGGGTGACTATGGCTACACCTTC; CDR3 protein: CASRAGDRGDYGYTF